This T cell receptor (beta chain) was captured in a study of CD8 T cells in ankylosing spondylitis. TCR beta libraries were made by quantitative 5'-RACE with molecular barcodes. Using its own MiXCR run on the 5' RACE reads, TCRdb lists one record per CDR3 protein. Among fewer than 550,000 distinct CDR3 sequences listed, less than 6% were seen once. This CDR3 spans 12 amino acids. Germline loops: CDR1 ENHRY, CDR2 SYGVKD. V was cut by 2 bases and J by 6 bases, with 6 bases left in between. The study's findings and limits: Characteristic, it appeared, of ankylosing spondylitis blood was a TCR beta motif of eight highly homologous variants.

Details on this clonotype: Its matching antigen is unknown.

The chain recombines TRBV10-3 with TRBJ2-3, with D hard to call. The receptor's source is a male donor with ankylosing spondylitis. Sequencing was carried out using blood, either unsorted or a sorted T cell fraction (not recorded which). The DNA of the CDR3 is TGTGCCATCAGTGAGGGCGCGGATACGCAGTATTTT. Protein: CAISEGADTQYF.